The sequence of this T cell receptor beta chain was determined in a study of a mutant IDH1 vaccine in newly diagnosed glioma. Study information: Treated patients, roughly 62% male and approximately 40% female, averaged around 40 years of age. Beforehand, treatment had been radiotherapy, temozolomide, or both; the majority received both. Study-wide results and caveats: Seemingly, top peripheral T cell clonotype changes bore no relation to pseudoprogression.

The data were produced by immunoSEQ multiplex PCR, yet TCRdb's version contains in-frame clones alone and is incomplete. The sample lists more than 30,000 clones, about nine tenths occurring once. By frequency in the sample, this clone is medium-sized. The target antigen is unknown. Trimming stripped 4 bases from V and 3 bases from J, with 9 bases between. CDR3 length: 13 amino acids. Germline CDR1 and CDR2: PRHDT and FYEKMQ (reference sequence). Time point: week 47, end of study. In every dose of vaccine, 300 ug of mutant IDH1 20-mer peptide was given alongside topical imiquimod. Patients came in for eight vaccinations, in weeks 1, 3, 5, 7, 11, 15, 19 and 23.

The chain recombines TRBV13 with TRBJ1-2, with D unresolved. The TCR was taken from a woman between 35 and 50 years old with glioma. Specimen: PBMCs, collected from a glioma patient whose treatment included an IDH1 peptide vaccine. CDR3: CASSSNSHYGYTF. For the CDR3, the DNA is TGTGCCAGCAGCTCAAATTCTCACTATGGCTACACCTTC.